A selection of T cell receptor beta chains follows, all from one sample in a study of OX40 agonist ivuxolimab in advanced cancers. Generated by immunoSEQ multiplex PCR, the TCRdb table keeps only in-frame clones and is missing some. The sample carries some 64,000 clones, more than 80% recorded once. Sequenced material: CD4+ or CD8+ T cells sorted from blood, taken in a trial of the OX40 agonist ivuxolimab. These receptors all come from an adult with an advanced solid tumor such as melanoma, head and neck, liver or kidney cancer. Each CDR3 is given with its conserved first and last residue. The D gene is left open where the match is weak. The size of a clone is reported for some rows only, either as once, few or many, or as a class for expanded clones.

TRBV9	.	12	.	TRBJ2-1	CASSTDAGWQFF	TGTGCCAGCAGCACCGATGCGGGGTGGCAGTTCTTC
TRBV19	.	13	.	TRBJ1-1	CASSTDTNTEAFF	TGTGCCAGTAGTACAGACACGAACACTGAAGCTTTCTTT
TRBV28	TRBD2	16	.	TRBJ2-7	CASSVPLAGSFYEQYF	TGTGCCAGCAGCGTCCCTCTAGCGGGATCCTTCTACGAGCAGTACTTC
TRBV7-3	.	13	.	TRBJ1-1	CASSFSAGTEAFF	TGTGCCAGCAGCTTCAGTGCGGGAACTGAAGCTTTCTTT
TRBV28	.	14	once	TRBJ2-5	CASSLDRVKETQYF	TGTGCCAGCAGTTTAGATAGGGTTAAAGAGACCCAGTACTTC
TRBV19	.	17	.	TRBJ2-1	CASSISPGGGGYNEQFF	TGTGCCAGTAGTATATCCCCTGGAGGTGGGGGTTACAATGAGCAGTTCTTC
TRBV4-1	TRBD1	15	few	TRBJ1-5	CASSTDRGPNQPQHF	TGCGCCAGCAGCACGGACAGGGGACCTAATCAGCCCCAGCATTTT
TRBV10-2	.	14	.	TRBJ1-5	CASSDHRGNQPQHF	TGCGCCAGCAGTGATCACAGGGGCAATCAGCCCCAGCATTTT
TRBV25-1	.	12	few	TRBJ1-1	CASSGPGLEAFF	TGTGCCAGCAGTGGCCCGGGGCTTGAAGCTTTCTTT
TRBV6-6	TRBD1	14	.	TRBJ1-2	CASRLTGGAHGYTF	TGTGCCAGCAGACTGACAGGGGGCGCCCATGGCTACACCTTC
TRBV29-1	TRBD1	13	.	TRBJ1-3	CSVSRTGGNTIYF	TGCAGCGTTTCGAGGACAGGCGGAAACACCATATATTTT
TRBV19	.	16	.	TRBJ1-4	CASKTRRISTNEKLFF	TGTGCCAGTAAGACACGACGGATTTCAACTAATGAAAAACTGTTTTTT
TRBV20-1	.	11	.	TRBJ2-7	CSASPLYEQYF	TGCAGTGCTAGCCCCCTCTACGAGCAGTACTTC